This TCR beta chain was recorded in a study of shared clonotypes between healthy human individuals. V shed 2 bases and J 4 bases; nucleotides not matched to a gene: 3. Looked up from germline, CDR1 is KGHSH and CDR2 is LQKENI. CDR3 size: 14 residues. Note on this clone: Other DNA sequences in this sample translate to the same CDR3.

Assay used: immunoSEQ multiplex PCR; TCRdb lists only in-frame clones, some missing. This repertoire shows around 530,000 clones, just over 75% found once; its top ten account for more than 10%. The sequenced sample consisted of PBMCs. The receptor's source is a woman in her forties in good health. Some clones in this sample may be carry-over from other donors' samples. The chain has TRBV18 and TRBJ2-7, with TRBD1 identical over 9 bases. The CDR3 sequence: CASSPGTGTYEQYF. The CDR3 DNA is TGTGCCAGCTCACCAGGGACAGGGACATACGAGCAGTACTTC.